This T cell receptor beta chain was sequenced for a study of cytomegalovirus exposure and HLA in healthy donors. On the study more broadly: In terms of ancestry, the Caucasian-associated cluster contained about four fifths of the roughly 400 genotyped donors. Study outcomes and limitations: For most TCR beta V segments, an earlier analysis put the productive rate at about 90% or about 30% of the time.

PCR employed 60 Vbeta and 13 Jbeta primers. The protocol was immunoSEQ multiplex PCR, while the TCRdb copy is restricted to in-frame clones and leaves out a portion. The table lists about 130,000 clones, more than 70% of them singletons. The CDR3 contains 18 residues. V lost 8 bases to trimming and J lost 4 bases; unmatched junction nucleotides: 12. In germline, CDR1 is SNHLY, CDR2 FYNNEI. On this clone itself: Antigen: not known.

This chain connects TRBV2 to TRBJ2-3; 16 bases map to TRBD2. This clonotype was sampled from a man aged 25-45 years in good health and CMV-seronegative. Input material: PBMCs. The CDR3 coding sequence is TGTGCCAGCCGGGGAGGGACTAGCGGGGGGGCCAGCGCAGATACGCAGTATTTT. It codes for CASRGGTSGGASADTQYF. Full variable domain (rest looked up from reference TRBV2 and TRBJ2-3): EPEVTQTPSHQVTQMGQEVILRCVPISNHLYFYWYRQILGQKVEFLVSFYNNEISEKSEIFDDQFSVERPDGSNFTLKIRSTKLEDSAMYFCASRGGTSGGASADTQYFGPGTRLTVL.